This T cell receptor beta chain originates from a study of memory CD4+ T cells and cytomegalovirus serostatus. This clone was counted between two and nine times. Single viable CD3+CD4+CD8-CD45RO+ cells were sorted as the memory CD4+ T cells. Positive selection with CD4 microbeads enriched total CD4+ T cells. Here immunoSEQ multiplex PCR was the method, and the copy in TCRdb shows in-frame clones only, minus some. The sample contains 55,000 to 80,000 clones, about 76% of which appear only once. Trimming removed 7 bases from V and 6 bases from J, with 19 bases in between. The germline V gene has CDR1 SNHLY and CDR2 FYNNEI. This CDR3 region has 15 residues.

Sequencing was done on a sample of memory CD4+ T cells from blood. The TCR was taken from an adult in good health and CMV-seropositive. V is TRBV2 and J is TRBJ1-5, with D perhaps TRBD1 (6 bases). The CDR3 is CASTSAGVLGQPQHF. CDR3 nucleotide sequence: TGTGCCAGCACCTCGGCAGGGGTCCTCGGTCAGCCCCAGCATTTT.